Sequencing of this T cell receptor (beta chain) was carried out in a study of cytotoxic CD8 clonotypes in ibrutinib-treated CLL. Notes on the study in general: Sustained-remission and progressing patients' sampling times differed.

With respect to this clone: No antigen is known for it.

Trimming pared 4 bases from V and 7 bases from J, leaving 22 bases between. The V gene's germline CDR1 is MDHEN and CDR2 SYDVKM. The CDR3 runs 17 residues. The method was immunoSEQ multiplex PCR; TCRdb's version includes in-frame clones alone and lacks a portion of them. This sample carries around 140,000 clones, 70% to 85% of them seen once, and the ten largest clones take about 27%. The V and J genes are TRBV28 and TRBJ1-4; tentative D call: TRBD1 (6 bases). This TCR was recovered from a human donor with chronic lymphocytic leukemia. The sample here was PBMCs, taken after 12 months of ibrutinib treatment. CDR3 nucleotide sequence: TGTGCCAGCAGTTATGGCCTGGGGGGGCCCAGACGTGAAAAACTGTTTTTT. As protein: CASSYGLGGPRREKLFF.